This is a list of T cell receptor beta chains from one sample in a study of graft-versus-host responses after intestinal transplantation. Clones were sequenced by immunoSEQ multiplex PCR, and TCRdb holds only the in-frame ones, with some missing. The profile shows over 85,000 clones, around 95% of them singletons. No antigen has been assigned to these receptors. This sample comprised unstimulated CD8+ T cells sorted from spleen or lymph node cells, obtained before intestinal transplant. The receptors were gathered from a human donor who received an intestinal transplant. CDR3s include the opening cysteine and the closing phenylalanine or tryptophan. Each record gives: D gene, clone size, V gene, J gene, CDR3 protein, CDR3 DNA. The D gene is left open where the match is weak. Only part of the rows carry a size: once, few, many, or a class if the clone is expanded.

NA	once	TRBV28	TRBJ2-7	CASSFQSEQYF	TGTGCCAGCAGTTTCCAGTCCGAGCAGTACTTC
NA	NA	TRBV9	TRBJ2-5	CASSVGGEKGVTRKETQYF	TGTGCCAGCAGCGTGGGGGGGGAGAAGGGGGTAACTCGAAAAGAGACCCAGTACTTC
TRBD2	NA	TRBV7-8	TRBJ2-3	CASSLALAGALYGADTQYF	TGTGCCAGCAGCTTAGCTCTAGCGGGAGCCCTATACGGGGCAGATACGCAGTATTTT
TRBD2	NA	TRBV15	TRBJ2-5	CATSNESTSGRYEAQYF	TGTGCCACCAGCAACGAATCGACTAGCGGGAGATATGAAGCCCAGTACTTC
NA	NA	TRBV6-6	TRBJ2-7	CASRLNYEQYF	TGTGCCAGCAGACTAAACTACGAGCAGTACTTC
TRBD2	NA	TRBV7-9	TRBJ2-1	CATTRTSGNEQFF	TGTGCCACTACACGGACTAGCGGGAATGAGCAGTTCTTC
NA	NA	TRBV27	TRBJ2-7	CASSLKAEYYEQYF	TGTGCCAGCAGTTTAAAAGCGGAATACTACGAGCAGTACTTC
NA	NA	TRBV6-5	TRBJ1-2	CASSPRRELNYGYTF	TGTGCCAGCAGTCCCCGAAGGGAATTGAACTATGGCTACACCTTC
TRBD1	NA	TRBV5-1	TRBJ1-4	CASSTRDRENEKLFF	TGCGCCAGCAGCACCCGGGACAGAGAAAATGAAAAACTGTTTTTT
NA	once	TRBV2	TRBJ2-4	CASSDELVAKNIQYF	TGTGCCAGCAGTGACGAGCTCGTAGCCAAAAACATTCAGTACTTC
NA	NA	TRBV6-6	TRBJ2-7	CASQRGPPYEQYF	TGTGCCAGCCAGAGGGGCCCTCCCTACGAGCAGTACTTC
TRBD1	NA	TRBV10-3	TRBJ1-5	CAIASGQYNQPQHF	TGTGCCATCGCATCGGGACAGTACAATCAGCCCCAGCATTTT
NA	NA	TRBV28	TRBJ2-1	CASSLGAGAPREQFF	TGTGCCAGCAGTTTAGGGGCAGGGGCGCCCAGGGAGCAGTTCTTC
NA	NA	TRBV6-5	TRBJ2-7	CASSYAVDTTYEQYF	TGTGCCAGCAGTTACGCGGTGGACACCACCTACGAGCAGTACTTC
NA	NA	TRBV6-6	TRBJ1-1	CASSYSGEMNTEAFF	TGTGCCAGCAGTTACTCGGGAGAGATGAACACTGAAGCTTTCTTT
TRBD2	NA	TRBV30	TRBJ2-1	CAWTMGLAGNEQFF	TGTGCCTGGACCATGGGACTAGCGGGGAATGAGCAGTTCTTC
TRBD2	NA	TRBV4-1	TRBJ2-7	CASSQGTSDSYEQYF	TGCGCCAGCAGCCAAGGGACTAGCGATAGCTACGAGCAGTACTTC
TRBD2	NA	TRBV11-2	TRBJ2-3	CASSLGVQTSGSTDTQYF	TGTGCCAGCAGCTTAGGGGTCCAGACTAGCGGGAGCACAGATACGCAGTATTTT
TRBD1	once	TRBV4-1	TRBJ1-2	CASSQGPTGNYGYTF	TGCGCCAGCAGCCAAGGCCCGACAGGGAACTATGGCTACACCTTC
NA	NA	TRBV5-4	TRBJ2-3	CASSLEGGSHTQYF	TGTGCCAGCAGCTTGGAGGGCGGCAGCCATACGCAGTATTTT
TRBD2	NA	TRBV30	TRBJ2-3	CAWSVLVASGRRRPDTQYF	TGTGCCTGGAGTGTACTGGTGGCAAGCGGGAGGCGTCGCCCAGATACGCAGTATTTT
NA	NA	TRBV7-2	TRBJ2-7	CASSLARTYEQYF	TGTGCCAGCAGCTTAGCGAGAACCTACGAGCAGTACTTC
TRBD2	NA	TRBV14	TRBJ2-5	CASSPDPWTSGREETQYF	TGTGCCAGCAGCCCCGACCCCTGGACTAGCGGGAGGGAGGAGACCCAGTACTTC
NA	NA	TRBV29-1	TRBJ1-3	CSYLGGQEDSGNTIYF	TGCAGCTACCTAGGGGGACAAGAGGACTCTGGAAACACCATATATTTT
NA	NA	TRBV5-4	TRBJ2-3	CASSLLVSSDTQYF	TGTGCCAGCAGCTTGCTAGTATCTTCGGATACGCAGTATTTT
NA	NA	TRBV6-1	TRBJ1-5	CASTLEGNQPQHF	TGTGCCAGCACCCTGGAGGGGAATCAGCCCCAGCATTTT
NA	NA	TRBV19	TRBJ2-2	CASTPAGSSGELFF	TGTGCCAGTACCCCAGCGGGTAGCTCCGGGGAGCTGTTTTTT
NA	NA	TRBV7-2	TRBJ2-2	CASSLASGELFF	TGTGCCAGCAGCCTAGCGTCCGGGGAGCTGTTTTTT